Each of the 8 T cell receptor beta chains below was sequenced from the same sample in a study of blood T cell repertoires in COVID-19. Libraries were prepared by immunoSEQ multiplex PCR; TCRdb keeps only in-frame clonotypes and omits some of them. The sample consists of 100,000 to 130,000 clones, less than 75% of them appearing once. Sequenced input: peripheral blood. The receptors originated from a woman aged 40 to 50 with acute or convalescent COVID-19.

This clone turned up a few times. This chain links TRBV5-4 with TRBJ1-3; perhaps TRBD1 as D (5 bases). The CDR3 covers 13 residues. V gave up 4 bases and J gave up 1 base, with 6 bases separating them. Germline loops: CDR1 SGHNT, CDR2 YYREEE (reference sequence). For the CDR3, the DNA is TGTGCCAGCAGCCGGACATCTGGAAACACCATATATTTT. This sequence encodes CASSRTSGNTIYF.

The chain couples TRBV19 to TRBJ1-5; no reliable D call. Trimming took off 8 bases at V and 4 bases at J, with 12 bases between the two ends. The CDR3 length is 13 residues. Germline loops: CDR1 LNHDA, CDR2 SQIVND (reference sequence). The CDR3 reads CASASGGNQPQHF. The CDR3, as DNA: TGTGCCAGTGCCTCGGGAGGAAATCAGCCCCAGCATTTT.

The chain combines TRBV13 with TRBJ2-1; 8 nucleotides align to TRBD1. The CDR3 has 15 residues. Germline lookup yields CDR1 PRHDT and CDR2 FYEKMQ (reference sequence). The trim removed 0 bases at V and 4 bases at J, leaving 2 bases unmatched. In DNA form, the CDR3 reads TGTGCCAGCAGCTTAGGTACAGGGGGATACAATGAGCAGTTCTTC. Encoded protein: CASSLGTGGYNEQFF.

The chain links TRBV7-9 to TRBJ2-2; the match to TRBD2 covers 8 bases. V was pared by 5 bases and J by 5 bases, with 7 bases of the junction left unmatched. The CDR3 is 15 residues long. Germline lookup yields CDR1 SEHNR and CDR2 FQNEAQ (reference sequence). CDR3 sequence: CASSPGRGATGELFF. CDR3 DNA sequence: TGTGCCAGCAGCCCTGGGCGGGGGGCAACCGGGGAGCTGTTTTTT. Together with reference TRBV7-9 and TRBJ2-2, the CDR3 gives the full variable domain: DTGVSQNPRHKITKRGQNVTFRCDPISEHNRLYWYRQTLGQGPEFLTYFQNEAQLEKSRLLSDRFSAERPKGSFSTLEIQRTEQGDSAMYLCASSPGRGATGELFFGEGSRLTVL.

This clone has more than one count but fewer than ten. V and J are TRBV28 and TRBJ1-1; D not resolved. This CDR3 has 15 residues. V gave up 3 bases and J gave up 0 bases, with 11 bases separating them. The germline CDR1 and CDR2 sequences are MDHEN and SYDVKM. The CDR3: CASSFIRGMNTEAFF. CDR3 in DNA: TGTGCCAGCAGTTTCATCCGGGGAATGAACACTGAAGCTTTCTTT. Filled out from reference TRBV28 and TRBJ1-1, the complete variable domain reads DVKVTQSSRYLVKRTGEKVFLECVQDMDHENMFWYRQDPGLGLRLIYFSYDVKMKEKGDIPEGYSVSREKKERFSLILESASTNQTSMYLCASSFIRGMNTEAFFGQGTRLTVV.

The rearrangement joins TRBV5-1 to TRBJ1-3; perhaps TRBD1 as D (6 bases). V lost 5 bases and J 1 base, leaving 13 bases between the germline ends. From germline, CDR1 is SGHRS and CDR2 YFSETQ. This CDR3 region has 15 residues. The CDR3 region is CASSRSGESGNTIYF. In DNA, the CDR3 is TGCGCCAGCAGTCGTTCAGGGGAATCTGGAAACACCATATATTTT.

The chain is built from TRBV7-9 and TRBJ2-5, with TRBD2 identical over 12 bases. The CDR3 is 17 amino acids. V was pared by 5 bases and J by 5 bases, with 12 bases of the junction left unmatched. Germline V CDR1 and CDR2: SEHNR, FQNEAQ (reference sequence). The DNA of the CDR3 is TGTGCCAGCAGCCTCCTAGCGGGGGGGCCGATTCTCGAGACCCAGTACTTC. Translated: CASSLLAGGPILETQYF.

This clone was counted once. The chain carries TRBV28 and TRBJ1-2, with 8 bases matching TRBD1. CDR3 size: 17 residues. Looked up from germline, CDR1 is MDHEN and CDR2 is SYDVKM. Trimming at V came to 4 bases and at J to 0 bases, leaving 10 bases not matched to a gene. This CDR3 is CASSSRTGINSNYGYTF. CDR3 DNA sequence: TGTGCCAGCAGTTCACGGACAGGGATAAACTCTAACTATGGCTACACCTTC.